This T cell receptor beta chain was profiled in a study of PD-1 blockade in mismatch repair-deficient tumors. The overall study: Patients had about a dozen mismatch repair-deficient cancer types, all previously treated and progressing. Study-level findings and limits: After pembrolizumab, tumor-resident clones rose rapidly, then generally contracted before radiologic responses.

A note on this clone: Its antigen is still unknown.

All patients were mismatch repair deficient, assessed by either PCR or immunohistochemistry. A few pembrolizumab responders had their TCRs sequenced. Germline V lookup: CDR1 WSHSY, CDR2 SAAADI. Trimming removed 9 bases from V and 1 base from J, with 19 bases in between. This CDR3 region has 15 residues. Profiling relied on immunoSEQ multiplex PCR, and the TCRdb table lists in-frame clones only, not all of them. The top ten clones hold roughly 6.3% of a sample with 90,000 to 120,000 clones, 70% to 85% of them seen once. The sequences come from peripheral blood, collected less than 37 weeks after starting pembrolizumab. This chain joins TRBV10-2 and TRBJ2-7; TRBD1 might be the D (6 bases). The clonotype comes from an adult with mismatch repair-deficient cancer. The CDR3 protein is CASKGGQSLSYEQYF. In DNA, the CDR3 is TGCGCCAGTAAAGGGGGACAAAGTCTTTCCTACGAGCAGTACTTC.